These 8 T cell receptor beta chains were sequenced from one sample in a study of T cells in Graves' hyperthyroidism and ophthalmopathy. Amplification of TCR beta CDR3 regions was performed using RNA transcripts as template. First-round RT-PCR with HTBI primers amplified the TCR CDR3 region. TCRdb reanalysed the multiplex PCR reads using MiXCR and keeps one entry per CDR3 protein. In the table there are 370,000 or so distinct CDR3 sequences, approximately 15% of which are singletons. Sequencing was performed on blood. The receptors shown here come from a man aged 30-40 years with Graves' hyperthyroidism that later progressed to Graves' ophthalmopathy.

The rearrangement uses TRBV12-3 or TRBV12-4 and TRBJ2-7; 7 bases agree with TRBD1. This CDR3 is built from 17 residues. The junction had 14 bases not matched to a gene; V was cut back by 6 bases and J by 0 bases. The CDR3 reads CASRLIGRQGSSYEQYF. The CDR3 DNA is TGTGCCAGCAGGCTTATCGGCCGACAGGGATCCTCCTACGAGCAGTACTTC.

This rearrangement joins TRBV27 to TRBJ1-6; D uncertain. The CDR3 is 15 residues long. V was shortened by 2 bases and J by 0 bases, with 5 bases between the two germline ends. Germline V lookup: CDR1 MNHEY, CDR2 SMNVEV (reference sequence). This chain's CDR3 is CASSLMSSYNSPLHF. The CDR3 DNA reads as TGTGCCAGCAGTTTAATGAGCTCCTATAATTCACCCCTCCACTTT.

This clonotype appeared a few times. The chain is built from TRBV6-1 and TRBJ2-7, with D maybe TRBD1 (5 bases). The CDR3 is 11 residues long. The ends were cut back, 5 bases at V and 6 bases at J, with 8 bases in the middle. Germline loops: CDR1 MNHNS, CDR2 SASEGT. The CDR3 region is CASSSRGEQYF. In DNA form, the CDR3 reads TGTGCCAGCAGTTCAAGGGGCGAGCAGTACTTC.

The chain joins TRBV7-9 to TRBJ2-4, with TRBD2 identical over 7 bases. Germline V gene data show CDR1 as SEHNR and CDR2 as FQNEAQ (reference sequence). V gave up 1 base and J gave up 5 bases; unmatched junction bases: 2. CDR3 length equals 14 residues. This CDR3 reads CASSLGGGENIQYF. The CDR3 DNA reads as TGTGCCAGCAGCTTAGGGGGGGGGGAAAACATTCAGTACTTC.

At least ten counts were recorded for this clonotype. The chain couples TRBV13 to TRBJ2-3; D unresolved. Germline values: CDR1 PRHDT, CDR2 FYEKMQ (reference sequence). The length of the CDR3 is 13 residues. The V and J ends lost 5 bases and 0 bases respectively, with 6 bases between them. CDR3 nucleotides: TGTGCCAGCAGCCTTCCCAGCACAGATACGCAGTATTTT. It encodes CASSLPSTDTQYF.

The V call is TRBV4-1, the J call TRBJ1-2; 7 nucleotides match TRBD1. V lost 1 base to trimming and J lost 4 bases; unmatched junction nucleotides: 6. Per the germline V gene, CDR1 is MGHRA and CDR2 is YSYEKL. This CDR3 spans 15 amino acids. Here the CDR3 DNA reads TGCGCCAGCAGCCAAGTTCAGGGGGGCGGCTATGGCTACACCTTC. It is translated as CASSQVQGGGYGYTF.

This clonotype was picked up many times. The chain uses TRBV20-1 and TRBJ2-3; 8 nucleotides line up with TRBD2. CDR3 length equals 15 residues. CDR1 is DFQATT, CDR2 SNEGSKA, per germline (reference sequence). V trimming: 0 bases; J trimming: 6 bases; junction bases outside the gene matches: 8. CDR3 DNA: TGCAGTGCTAGAGATCACCGGGGGGGCCCTGATACGCAGTATTTT. Translation gives CSARDHRGGPDTQYF.

This clonotype was seen many times. This sequence joins TRBV27 and TRBJ1-2; 7 nucleotides line up with TRBD1. The V and J ends lost 2 bases and 3 bases, in that order; junction bases with no gene match: 6. Germline V gene data show CDR1 as MNHEY and CDR2 as SMNVEV (reference sequence). There are 15 residues in the CDR3. The CDR3 DNA reads TGTGCCAGCAGTTTAGTCGCAGGGGGATACTATGGCTACACCTTC. Translating it yields CASSLVAGGYYGYTF.